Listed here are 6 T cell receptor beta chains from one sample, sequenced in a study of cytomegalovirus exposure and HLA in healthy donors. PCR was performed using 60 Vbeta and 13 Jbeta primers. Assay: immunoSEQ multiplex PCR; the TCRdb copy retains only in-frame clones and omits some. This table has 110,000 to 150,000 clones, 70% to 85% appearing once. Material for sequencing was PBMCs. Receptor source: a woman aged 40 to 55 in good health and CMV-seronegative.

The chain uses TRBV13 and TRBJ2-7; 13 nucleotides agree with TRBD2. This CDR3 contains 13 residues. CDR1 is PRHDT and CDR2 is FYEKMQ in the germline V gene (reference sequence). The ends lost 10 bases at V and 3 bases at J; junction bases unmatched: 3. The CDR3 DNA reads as TGTGCCACCCGGACTAGCGGGAGCTACGAGCAGTACTTC. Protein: CATRTSGSYEQYF.

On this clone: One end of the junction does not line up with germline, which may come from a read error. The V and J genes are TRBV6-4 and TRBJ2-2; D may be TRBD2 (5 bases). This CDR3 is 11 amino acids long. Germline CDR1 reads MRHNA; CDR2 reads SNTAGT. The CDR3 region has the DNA TGTGCCAGTACAGAACACCGGGGAGCTGTTTTT. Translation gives CASTEHRGAVF.

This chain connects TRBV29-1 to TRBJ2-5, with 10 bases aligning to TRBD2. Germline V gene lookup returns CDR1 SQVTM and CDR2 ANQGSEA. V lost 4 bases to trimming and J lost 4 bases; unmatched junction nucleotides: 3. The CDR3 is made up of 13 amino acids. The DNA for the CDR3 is TGCAGCGTTGGACTAGCGGGTAGAGAGACCCAGTACTTC. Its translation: CSVGLAGRETQYF.

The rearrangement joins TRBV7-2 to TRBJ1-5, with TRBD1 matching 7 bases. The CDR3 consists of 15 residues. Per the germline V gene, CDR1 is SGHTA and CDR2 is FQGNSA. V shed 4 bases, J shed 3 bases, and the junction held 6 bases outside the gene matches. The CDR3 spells CASSSQQGNNQPQHF. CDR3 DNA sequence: TGTGCCAGCAGCTCTCAACAGGGGAACAATCAGCCCCAGCATTTT. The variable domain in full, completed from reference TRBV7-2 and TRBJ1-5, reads GAGVSQSPSNKVTEKGKDVELRCDPISGHTALYWYRQSLGQGLEFLIYFQGNSAPDKSGLPSDRFSAERTGGSVSTLTIQRTQQEDSAVYLCASSSQQGNNQPQHFGDGTRLSIL.

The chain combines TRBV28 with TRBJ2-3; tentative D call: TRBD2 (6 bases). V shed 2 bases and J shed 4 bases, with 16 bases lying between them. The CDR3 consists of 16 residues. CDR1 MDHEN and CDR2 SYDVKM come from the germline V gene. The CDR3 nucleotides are TGTGCCAGCAGTTTACGGGGGATGGGCGGCGCAGATACGCAGTATTTT. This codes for CASSLRGMGGADTQYF.

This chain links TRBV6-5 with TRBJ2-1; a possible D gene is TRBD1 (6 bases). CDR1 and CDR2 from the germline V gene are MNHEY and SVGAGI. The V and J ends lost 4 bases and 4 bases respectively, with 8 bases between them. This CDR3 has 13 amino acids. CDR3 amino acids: CASSSTGYNEQFF. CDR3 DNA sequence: TGTGCCAGCAGTTCTACAGGGTACAATGAGCAGTTCTTC.